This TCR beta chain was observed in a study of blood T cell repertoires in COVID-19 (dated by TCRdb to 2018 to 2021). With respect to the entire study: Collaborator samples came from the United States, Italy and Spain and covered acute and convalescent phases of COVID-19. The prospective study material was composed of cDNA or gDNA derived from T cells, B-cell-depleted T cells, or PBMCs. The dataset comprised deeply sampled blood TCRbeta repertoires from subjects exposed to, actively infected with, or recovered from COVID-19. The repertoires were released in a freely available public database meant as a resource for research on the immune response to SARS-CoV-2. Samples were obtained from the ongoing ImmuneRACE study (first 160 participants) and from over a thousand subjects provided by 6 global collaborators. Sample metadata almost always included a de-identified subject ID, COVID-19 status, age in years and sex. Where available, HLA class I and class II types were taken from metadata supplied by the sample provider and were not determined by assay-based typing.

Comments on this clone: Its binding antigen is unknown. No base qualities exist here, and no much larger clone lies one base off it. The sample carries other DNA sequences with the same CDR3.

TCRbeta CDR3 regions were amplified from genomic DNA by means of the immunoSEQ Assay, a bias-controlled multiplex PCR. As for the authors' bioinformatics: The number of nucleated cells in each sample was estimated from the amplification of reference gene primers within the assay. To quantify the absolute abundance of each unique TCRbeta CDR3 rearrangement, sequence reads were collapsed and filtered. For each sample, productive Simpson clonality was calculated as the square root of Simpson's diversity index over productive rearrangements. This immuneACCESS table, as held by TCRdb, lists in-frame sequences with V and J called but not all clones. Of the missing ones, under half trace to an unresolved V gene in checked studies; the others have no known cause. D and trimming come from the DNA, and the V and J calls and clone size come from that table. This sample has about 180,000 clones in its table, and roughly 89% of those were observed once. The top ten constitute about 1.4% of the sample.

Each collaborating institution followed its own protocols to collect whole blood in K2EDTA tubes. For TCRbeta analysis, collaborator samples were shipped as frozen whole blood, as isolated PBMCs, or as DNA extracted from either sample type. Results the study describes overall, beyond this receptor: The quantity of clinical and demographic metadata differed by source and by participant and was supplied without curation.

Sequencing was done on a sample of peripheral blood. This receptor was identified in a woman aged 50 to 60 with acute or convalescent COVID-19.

The CDR3 here reads CASSSTGGYGYTF. The sequenced DNA: TGTGCCAGCAGTTCAACAGGGGGCTATGGCTACACCTTC. The rearrangement joined TRBV27 to TRBJ1-2; 8 bases in the junction line up with TRBD1. Reading from cysteine to phenylalanine, the CDR3 counts 13 amino acids. Of the read, only the CDR3 DNA is kept; its 39 bases are in frame from base 1. The germline V end is reduced by 4 bases and the J end by 4 bases; junction bases left unmatched: 2. In the germline V gene (reference sequence), CDR1 corresponds to MNHEY and CDR2 to SMNVEV.